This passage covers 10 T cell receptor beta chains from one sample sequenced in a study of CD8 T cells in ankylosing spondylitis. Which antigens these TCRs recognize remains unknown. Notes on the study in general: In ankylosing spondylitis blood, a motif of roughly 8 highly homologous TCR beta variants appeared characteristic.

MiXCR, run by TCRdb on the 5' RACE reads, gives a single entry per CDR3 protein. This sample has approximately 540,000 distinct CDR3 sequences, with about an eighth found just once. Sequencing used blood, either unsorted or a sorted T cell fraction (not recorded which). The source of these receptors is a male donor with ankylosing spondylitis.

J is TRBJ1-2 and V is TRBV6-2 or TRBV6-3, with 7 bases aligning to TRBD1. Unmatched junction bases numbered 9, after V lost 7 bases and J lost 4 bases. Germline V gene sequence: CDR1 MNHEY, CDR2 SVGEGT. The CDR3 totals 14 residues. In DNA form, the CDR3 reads TGTGCCAGCACCCCCGAGACAGGGATCTATGGCTACACCTTC. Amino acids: CASTPETGIYGYTF.

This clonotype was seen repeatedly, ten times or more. CDR3 protein: CAISGGQGDYGYTF. DNA of the CDR3: TGTGCCATCAGTGGAGGACAGGGGGACTATGGCTACACCTTC. This chain connects TRBV10-3 to TRBJ1-2, with 10 bases that match TRBD1. The V and J ends lost 4 bases and 3 bases, in that order; junction bases with no gene match: 2. CDR3 length: 14 amino acids. Germline V gene sequence: CDR1 ENHRY, CDR2 SYGVKD.

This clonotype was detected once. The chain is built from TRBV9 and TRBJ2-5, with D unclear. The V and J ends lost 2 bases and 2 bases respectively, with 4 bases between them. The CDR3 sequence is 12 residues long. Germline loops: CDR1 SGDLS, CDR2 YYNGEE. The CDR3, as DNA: TGTGCCAGCAGCGTGGTTCAAGAGACCCAGTACTTC. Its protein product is CASSVVQETQYF.

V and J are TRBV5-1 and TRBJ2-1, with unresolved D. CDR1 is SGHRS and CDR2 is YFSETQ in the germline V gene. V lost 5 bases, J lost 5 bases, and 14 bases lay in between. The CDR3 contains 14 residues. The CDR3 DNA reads TGCGCCAGCAGTATCCAACTTTCACACAATGAGCAGTTCTTC. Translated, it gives CASSIQLSHNEQFF.

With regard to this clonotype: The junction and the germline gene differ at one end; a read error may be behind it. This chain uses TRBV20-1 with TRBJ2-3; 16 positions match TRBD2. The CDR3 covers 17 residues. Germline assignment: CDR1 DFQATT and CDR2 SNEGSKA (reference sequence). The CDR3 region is CSAAPGLAGGGADTQYF. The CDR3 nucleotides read TGCAGTGCAGCTCCGGGACTAGCGGGAGGGGGGGCAGATACTCAGTATTTT.

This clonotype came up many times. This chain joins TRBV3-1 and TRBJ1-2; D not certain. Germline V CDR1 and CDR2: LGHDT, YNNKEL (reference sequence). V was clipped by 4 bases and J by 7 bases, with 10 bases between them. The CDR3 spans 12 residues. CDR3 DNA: TGTGCCAGCAGCCCGGCGGCAGGTGGCTACACCTTC. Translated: CASSPAAGGYTF.

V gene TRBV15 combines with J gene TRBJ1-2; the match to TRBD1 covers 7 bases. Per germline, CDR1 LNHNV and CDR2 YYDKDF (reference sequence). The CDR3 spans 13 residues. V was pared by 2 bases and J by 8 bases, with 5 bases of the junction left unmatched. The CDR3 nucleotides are TGTGCCACCAGCAGAAACCGACAGGGCGGCTACACCTTC. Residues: CATSRNRQGGYTF.

The CDR3 spells CSAERGRDYNEQFF. The CDR3 DNA is TGCAGCGCCGAAAGGGGAAGGGACTACAATGAGCAGTTCTTC. The chain links TRBV20-1 to TRBJ2-1; D might be TRBD1 (5 bases). Germline CDR1 DFQATT, CDR2 SNEGSKA (reference sequence). CDR3 length equals 14 residues.

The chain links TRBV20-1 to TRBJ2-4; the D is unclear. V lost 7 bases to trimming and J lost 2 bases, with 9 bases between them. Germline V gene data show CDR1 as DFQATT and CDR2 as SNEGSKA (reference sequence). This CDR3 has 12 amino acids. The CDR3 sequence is CSVYRPKNIQYF. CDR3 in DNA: TGCAGTGTATACCGGCCCAAAAACATTCAGTACTTC.

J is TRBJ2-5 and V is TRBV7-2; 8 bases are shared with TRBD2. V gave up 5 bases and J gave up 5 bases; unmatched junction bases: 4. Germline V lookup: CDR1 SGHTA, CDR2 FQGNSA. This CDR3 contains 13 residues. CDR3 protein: CASSRSGTETQYF. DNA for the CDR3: TGTGCCAGCAGCCGTAGCGGGACGGAGACCCAGTACTTC. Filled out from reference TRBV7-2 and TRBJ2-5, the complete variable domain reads GAGVSQSPSNKVTEKGKDVELRCDPISGHTALYWYRQSLGQGLEFLIYFQGNSAPDKSGLPSDRFSAERTGGSVSTLTIQRTQQEDSAVYLCASSRSGTETQYFGPGTRLLVL.